These 7 T cell receptor beta chains were sequenced from one sample in a study of CD8 T cells in ankylosing spondylitis. MiXCR, applied by TCRdb to the 5' RACE reads, yields one record per CDR3 protein. This sample has 300,000 to 400,000 distinct CDR3 sequences, with 14% to 15% found just once. Sequencing was done on a sample of blood, either unsorted or a sorted T cell fraction (not recorded which). The receptor set was obtained from a male donor with ankylosing spondylitis or in good health (not recorded which).

CDR3 nucleotides: TGTGCCAGCAGATCATTTGGGGACGGGGAGCTGTTTTTT. Its translation is CASRSFGDGELFF. The rearrangement links TRBV12-3 or TRBV12-4 to TRBJ2-2, with D uncertain. This CDR3 comprises 13 residues. V lost 6 bases, J lost 7 bases, and 12 bases lay in between.

The genes are TRBV7-9 and TRBJ1-1; D is unclear. Trimming shortened V by 4 bases and J by 1 base, and 7 bases separated the two germline ends. Per the germline V gene, CDR1 is SEHNR and CDR2 is FQNEAQ (reference sequence). This CDR3 region has 13 residues. In DNA form, the CDR3 reads TGTGCCAGCAGCTCACAAGCGAACACTGAAGCTTTCTTT. It is translated as CASSSQANTEAFF.

This clonotype was observed a handful of times. The chain combines TRBV20-1 with TRBJ2-3, with TRBD2 matching over 11 bases. The germline V gene encodes CDR1 DFQATT and CDR2 SNEGSKA (reference sequence). The V gene end was trimmed by 5 bases and the J gene end by 6 bases; junction bases not matched to a gene: 4. The CDR3 is 13 residues long. CDR3 residues: CSAWASGRDTQYF. In nucleotides, the CDR3 is TGCAGTGCTTGGGCTAGCGGGAGGGATACGCAGTATTTT.

The V and J genes are TRBV9 and TRBJ2-5; perhaps TRBD1 as D (6 bases). Deletions cut 4 bases from V and 7 bases from J, with 17 bases between. This CDR3 region has 14 residues. Per germline, CDR1 SGDLS and CDR2 YYNGEE. CDR3 nucleotides: TGTGCCAGCAGCCCGGGACACCAACCCGTGACCCAGTACTTC. This sequence encodes CASSPGHQPVTQYF. Full variable domain (missing parts from reference TRBV9 and TRBJ2-5): DSGVTQTPKHLITATGQRVTLRCSPRSGDLSVYWYQQSLDQGLQFLIQYYNGEERAKGNILERFSAQQFPDLHSELNLSSLELGDSALYFCASSPGHQPVTQYFGPGTRLLVL.

This clonotype has more than one count but fewer than ten. This chain links TRBV3-1 with TRBJ2-5; maybe TRBD2 (6 bases). The CDR3 consists of 17 residues. In germline, CDR1 is LGHDT, CDR2 YNNKEL (reference sequence). V lost 0 bases and J 7 bases, leaving 21 bases between the germline ends. The chain's CDR3 is CASSQESKLGGPGTQYF. CDR3 DNA sequence: TGTGCCAGCAGCCAAGAGAGCAAGCTGGGAGGTCCAGGGACCCAGTACTTC.

CDR3 sequence: CASSLSLAAGGPGNEQFF. The CDR3 DNA sequence: TGTGCCAGCAGTTTAAGTCTTGCGGCGGGAGGCCCAGGGAATGAGCAGTTCTTC. This chain connects TRBV12-3 or TRBV12-4 to TRBJ2-1; 8 bases agree with TRBD2. The J segment lost 7 bases and the V segment lost 2 bases, leaving 16 bases of the junction unmatched. The CDR3 has 18 amino acids.

The chain recombines TRBV12-3 or TRBV12-4 with TRBJ2-2; no clear D gene. CDR3 length: 12 amino acids. V was shortened by 8 bases and J by 8 bases, with 12 bases between the two germline ends. This CDR3 is CASAPGHGELFF. The CDR3 nucleotides are TGTGCCAGCGCCCCCGGGCATGGGGAGCTGTTTTTT.